The clone carrying this T cell receptor beta chain occurred many times. The antigen remains unidentified. The data belong to a study of T cells in Graves' hyperthyroidism and ophthalmopathy. Whole-study results and caveats: Within blood appeared most thyroid clonotypes that had expanded above 0.001.

RNA transcripts gave rise to amplified TCR beta CDR3 regions. The TCR CDR3 was amplified in a first-round RT-PCR using the HTBI primer set. TCRdb re-called the multiplex PCR reads with MiXCR, one entry per CDR3 protein. In the table there are fewer than 700,000 distinct CDR3 sequences, 15% to 20% of which are singletons. V dropped 4 bases and J dropped 16; count of bases not matched to a gene: 3. Germline loops: CDR1 SGHTA, CDR2 FQGNSA. The CDR3 is made up of 11 amino acids. This chain uses TRBV7-2 with TRBJ1-6; 8 bases map to TRBD1. The sample consisted of blood. This TCR was recovered from a woman in her 30s with Graves' hyperthyroidism. CDR3: CASSYTGGLHF. The CDR3 DNA sequence: TGTGCCAGCAGCTACACAGGGGGGCTCCACTTT.